These 27 T cell receptor beta chains came from one sample sequenced in a study of T cell responses to AZD1222 COVID-19 vaccine. The protocol was immunoSEQ multiplex PCR, while the TCRdb copy is restricted to in-frame clones and leaves out a portion. The sample records 59,000 or so clones, roughly 80% being singletons. The sample was peripheral blood, taken on day 0 of AZD1222 vaccination. These receptors were taken from an adult in good health.

The CDR3 loop is CASSLTSASLYEQYF. CDR3 bases: TGTGCCAGTAGCCTGACTAGCGCCTCACTCTACGAGCAGTACTTC. The rearrangement uses TRBV19 and TRBJ2-7, with TRBD2 matching 8 bases. The CDR3 has 15 amino acids. CDR1 is LNHDA, CDR2 SQIVND, per germline (reference sequence). Trimming at V came to 6 bases and at J to 3 bases, leaving 10 bases not matched to a gene. Full variable domain (missing parts from reference TRBV19 and TRBJ2-7): DGGITQSPKYLFRKEGQNVTLSCEQNLNHDAMYWYRQDPGQGLRLIYYSQIVNDFQKGDIAEGYSVSREKKESFPLTVTSAQKNPTAFYLCASSLTSASLYEQYFGPGTRLTVT.

The chain combines TRBV5-1 with TRBJ1-6; 10 bases map to TRBD1. The ends lost 4 bases at V and 9 bases at J; junction bases unmatched: 4. Germline V gene sequence: CDR1 SGHRS, CDR2 YFSETQ. The CDR3 is 14 residues long. DNA of the CDR3: TGCGCCAGCAGCCGTGACAGGGGGCGTTCACCCCTCCACTTT. It is translated as CASSRDRGRSPLHF.

This chain connects TRBV27 to TRBJ1-2, with 8 bases aligning to TRBD1. Germline loops: CDR1 MNHEY, CDR2 SMNVEV (reference sequence). The CDR3 contains 16 residues. The junction had 13 bases not matched to a gene; V was cut back by 5 bases and J by 5 bases. CDR3 sequence reads: CASSLLGAGGRYGYTF. The CDR3 region has the DNA TGTGCCAGCAGTCTCCTTGGGGCAGGGGGCCGATATGGCTACACCTTC.

This chain links TRBV15 with TRBJ1-4; D remains unclear. The V gene lost 3 bases and the J gene lost 5 bases, with 4 bases spanning the gap. The length of the CDR3 is 12 residues. The germline gives CDR1 LNHNV, CDR2 YYDKDF (reference sequence). The CDR3 sequence is CATSRPNEKLFF. The CDR3 nucleotides read TGTGCCACCAGCAGGCCGAATGAAAAACTGTTTTTT.

The chain is built from TRBV27 and TRBJ2-5, with 12 bases aligning to TRBD2. The CDR3 totals 15 residues. Trimming removed 4 bases from V and 5 bases from J; junction bases left unmatched: 5. Per germline, CDR1 MNHEY and CDR2 SMNVEV (reference sequence). In nucleotides, the CDR3 is TGTGCCAGCAGTTCCTGGACTAGCGGGATGGAGACCCAGTACTTC. This encodes CASSSWTSGMETQYF.

The chain has TRBV25-1 and TRBJ2-1, with 10 nucleotides matching TRBD2. J gave up 2 bases and V 4 bases, and 5 bases lay outside the gene matches. Germline assignment: CDR1 MGHDK and CDR2 SYGVNS. The CDR3 runs 16 residues. This CDR3 reads CASSGLSGRAYNEQFF. The CDR3 DNA reads TGTGCCAGCAGTGGACTAAGCGGGAGGGCCTACAATGAGCAGTTCTTC.

The rearrangement uses TRBV28 and TRBJ2-7; a possible D gene is TRBD2 (5 bases). CDR1 and CDR2 (germline): MDHEN, SYDVKM. This CDR3 comprises 12 residues. Trimming left V 7 bases short and J 6 bases short, with 13 bases between. The CDR3 reads CASTLGGSEQYF. The CDR3 coding sequence is TGTGCCAGCACCCTCGGAGGCTCCGAGCAGTACTTC.

This clone occurred a few times. This sequence joins TRBV5-6 and TRBJ1-1; TRBD1 might be the D (5 bases). The CDR3 runs to 12 residues. V lost 6 bases and J lost 1, with 7 bases in between. Germline values: CDR1 SGHDT, CDR2 YYEEEE. Here the CDR3 reads CASKTGNTEAFF. In DNA, the CDR3 is TGTGCCAGCAAAACAGGGAACACTGAAGCTTTCTTT.

V and J are TRBV29-1 and TRBJ2-7; D may be TRBD2 (6 bases). V lost 7 bases, J lost 2 bases, and 12 bases lay in between. CDR1 and CDR2 (germline): SQVTM, ANQGSEA. The CDR3 length is 12 residues. The CDR3 DNA is TGCAGCGGTAGGGACTCAGCCTACGAGCAGTACTTC. This encodes CSGRDSAYEQYF.

This clone turned up a few times. V is TRBV23-1 and J is TRBJ1-2; a weak D match, TRBD1 (5 bases). TRBV23-1 is identified as an open reading frame with a role that is uncertain. The CDR3 spans 17 residues. V lost 1 base, J lost 5 bases, and 20 bases lay in between. CDR3 residues: CASSQWQGSDLLYGYTF. The CDR3 coding sequence is TGCGCCAGCAGTCAATGGCAGGGTAGTGATCTTTTATATGGCTACACCTTC.

In its sample, this clone was seen a few times. The rearrangement links TRBV4-1 to TRBJ2-2; D ambiguous. The CDR3 has 16 amino acids. Trimming removed 0 bases at V and 0 bases at J, with 8 bases between. Looked up from germline, CDR1 is MGHRA and CDR2 is YSYEKL. As DNA, the CDR3 is TGCGCCAGCAGCCAAGAGCCCCCACCGAACACCGGGGAGCTGTTTTTT. Amino acid sequence: CASSQEPPPNTGELFF.

The chain has TRBV5-1 and TRBJ2-3; 13 nucleotides match TRBD2. CDR1 is SGHRS and CDR2 is YFSETQ in the germline V gene. CDR3 length: 17 amino acids. The trim removed 7 bases at V and 2 bases at J, leaving 10 bases unmatched. The CDR3 nucleotides read TGCGCCAGCCGTGCAGGGACTAGCGGGATGTTCACAGATACGCAGTATTTT. This codes for CASRAGTSGMFTDTQYF.

The V gene is TRBV3-1 (or the pseudogene TRBV3-2), the J gene TRBJ2-5; 7 bases are shared with TRBD1. There are 13 residues in the CDR3. Losses at the gene ends were 4 bases for V and 5 bases for J; bases not matched to a gene: 4. Germline-derived CDR1 and CDR2 are LGHDT and YNNKEL (reference sequence). CDR3 protein: CASSPNRGETQYF. The CDR3 bases are TGTGCCAGCAGCCCCAACAGGGGTGAGACCCAGTACTTC.

This chain connects TRBV7-9 to TRBJ1-5; tentatively, D is TRBD1 (5 bases). Trimming removed 4 bases from V and 5 bases from J, with 9 bases in between. CDR3 length equals 13 residues. In germline, CDR1 is SEHNR, CDR2 FQNEAQ (reference sequence). The CDR3 loop is CASSSRGDQPQHF. In DNA form, the CDR3 reads TGTGCCAGCAGCTCACGGGGGGATCAGCCCCAGCATTTT.

The V and J genes are TRBV5-4 and TRBJ1-1; D gene ambiguous. The germline V gene encodes CDR1 SGHNT and CDR2 YYREEE (reference sequence). The CDR3 is 14 residues long. Trimming pared 4 bases from V and 1 base from J, leaving 11 bases between. The CDR3 loop reads CASSLRTGNTEAFF. CDR3 sequence (DNA): TGTGCCAGCAGCCTCCGGACCGGGAACACTGAAGCTTTCTTT.

This chain links TRBV2 with TRBJ2-7, with 8 bases aligning to TRBD1. The CDR3 is 14 amino acids. Trimming removed 7 bases from V and 2 bases from J; junction bases left unmatched: 7. CDR1 is SNHLY and CDR2 is FYNNEI in the germline V gene. The CDR3 DNA reads TGTGCCAGCACCTCGGGACAGGTTACCTACGAGCAGTACTTC. It is translated as CASTSGQVTYEQYF.

The rearrangement uses TRBV27 and TRBJ2-1, with 8 bases identical to TRBD1. Looked up from germline, CDR1 is MNHEY and CDR2 is SMNVEV (reference sequence). The CDR3 covers 17 residues. J lost 9 bases, V lost 6 bases, and 19 bases had no gene match. In nucleotides, the CDR3 is TGTGCCAGCAGCTATCGACCCGGGACAGGTAACGAACCTGAGCAGTTCTTC. Protein sequence: CASSYRPGTGNEPEQFF.

The genes are TRBV7-9 and TRBJ1-2; 7 positions agree with TRBD1. The V gene's germline CDR1 is SEHNR and CDR2 FQNEAQ (reference sequence). Germline trimming cut 4 bases from V and 4 bases from J; bases unmatched to any gene: 9. The CDR3 extends over 15 amino acids. Here the CDR3 DNA reads TGTGCCAGCAGCTACACCGGCAGGACAGGCTATGGCTACACCTTC. It yields the protein CASSYTGRTGYGYTF.

V and J are TRBV5-6 and TRBJ1-2; D not certain. CDR1 and CDR2 from the germline V gene are SGHDT and YYEEEE. V lost 4 bases, J lost 3 bases, and 7 bases lay in between. The CDR3 is 12 residues long. The CDR3 sequence is CASSGQYYGYTF. CDR3 nucleotides: TGTGCCAGCAGCGGGCAATACTATGGCTACACCTTC.

V and J are TRBV4-3 and TRBJ1-1; 7 bases line up with TRBD1. V dropped 3 bases and J dropped 1; count of bases not matched to a gene: 8. This CDR3 has 16 amino acids. Germline values: CDR1 LGHNA, CDR2 YSLEER. The chain's CDR3 is CASSHYTGASNTEAFF. The CDR3 bases are TGCGCCAGCAGCCACTACACAGGGGCGTCGAACACTGAAGCTTTCTTT.

This chain links TRBV7-2 with TRBJ1-6; the D is unclear. With 3 bases removed from V and 7 bases from J, the gap between germline ends came to 10 bases. Germline values: CDR1 SGHTA, CDR2 FQGNSA. The CDR3 sequence is 14 residues long. The CDR3 region has the DNA TGTGCCAGCAGCTTGGAGTCGGCCAATTCACCCCTCCACTTT. Translation gives CASSLESANSPLHF.

The J gene is TRBJ2-3, the V gene TRBV6-5; 15 bases line up with TRBD2. V lost 6 bases and J lost 7; bases outside the gene matches: 5. The CDR3 covers 15 residues. Germline values: CDR1 MNHEY, CDR2 SVGAGI. The chain's CDR3 is CASSEGLAGGHTQYF. CDR3 coding DNA: TGTGCCAGCAGCGAGGGACTAGCGGGAGGACATACGCAGTATTTT.

The CDR3 DNA reads TGTGCCAGCAGCCCCCCTTACGGGACAGGGGCCGTTAGAACTGAAGCTTTCTTT. Encoded protein: CASSPPYGTGAVRTEAFF. This chain uses TRBV3-1 (or the pseudogene TRBV3-2) with TRBJ1-1; 10 bases fit TRBD1. This CDR3 spans 18 amino acids. Germline V gene sequence: CDR1 LGHDT, CDR2 YNNKEL (reference sequence). The ends lost 4 bases at V and 5 bases at J; junction bases unmatched: 16.

This clone was detected only a few times. This chain joins TRBV4-2 and TRBJ2-2; D not certain. V lost 2 bases and J lost 0, with 13 bases in between. This CDR3 is built from 17 residues. The germline V gene encodes CDR1 LGHNA and CDR2 YNFKEQ. The CDR3: CASSQYFPLTNTGELFF. CDR3 coding DNA: TGTGCCAGCAGCCAATACTTTCCTCTTACGAACACCGGGGAGCTGTTTTTT.

The rearrangement joins TRBV7-3 to TRBJ2-5; D gene ambiguous. The germline V gene encodes CDR1 SGHTA and CDR2 FQGTGA. With 1 base removed from V and 5 bases from J, the gap between germline ends came to 17 bases. CDR3 length equals 16 residues. The CDR3 DNA reads as TGTGCCAGCAGCTTAAACCCCTCGCGATTGGGCGAGACCCAGTACTTC. Encoded protein: CASSLNPSRLGETQYF. The whole variable domain, remainder taken from reference TRBV7-3 and TRBJ2-5, is GAGVSQTPSNKVTEKGKYVELRCDPISGHTALYWYRQSLGQGPEFLIYFQGTGAADDSGLPNDRFFAVRPEGSVSTLKIQRTERGDSAVYLCASSLNPSRLGETQYFGPGTRLLVL.

This chain uses TRBV11-1 with TRBJ2-1; maybe TRBD2 (5 bases). The CDR3 runs to 16 residues. Between the trimmed V and J ends, which lost 4 bases and 2 bases, there was a span of 15 bases. Germline V lookup: CDR1 SGHAT, CDR2 FQDESV (reference sequence). The CDR3 loop reads CASSSTGSTTYNEQFF. The CDR3 nucleotides are TGTGCCAGCAGCTCCACGGGGTCCACTACCTACAATGAGCAGTTCTTC.

V is TRBV6-4 and J is TRBJ1-2; D may be TRBD1 (5 bases). The CDR3 spans 15 residues. Germline V gene data show CDR1 as MRHNA and CDR2 as SNTAGT. Trimming removed 3 bases at V and 0 bases at J, with 11 bases between. The CDR3 protein is CASSEDWGANYGYTF. CDR3 nucleotides: TGTGCCAGCAGTGAGGATTGGGGGGCTAACTATGGCTACACCTTC.